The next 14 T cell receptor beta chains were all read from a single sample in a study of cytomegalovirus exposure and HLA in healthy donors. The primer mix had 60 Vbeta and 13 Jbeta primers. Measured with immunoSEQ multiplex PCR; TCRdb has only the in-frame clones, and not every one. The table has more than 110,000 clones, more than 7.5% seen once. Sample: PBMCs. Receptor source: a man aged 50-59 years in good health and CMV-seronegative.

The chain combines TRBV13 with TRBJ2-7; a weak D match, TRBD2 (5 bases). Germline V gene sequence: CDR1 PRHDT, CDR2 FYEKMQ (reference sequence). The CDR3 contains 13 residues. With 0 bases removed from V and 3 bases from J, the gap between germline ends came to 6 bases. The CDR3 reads CASSLGRGYEQYF. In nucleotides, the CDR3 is TGTGCCAGCAGCTTAGGCCGGGGCTACGAGCAGTACTTC.

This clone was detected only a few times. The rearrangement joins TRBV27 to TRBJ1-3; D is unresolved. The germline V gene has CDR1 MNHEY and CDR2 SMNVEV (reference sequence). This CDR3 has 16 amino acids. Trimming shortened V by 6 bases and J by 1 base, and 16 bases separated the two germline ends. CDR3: CASRSLLKTSGNTIYF. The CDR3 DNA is TGTGCCAGCAGATCTCTCTTAAAAACATCTGGAAACACCATATATTTT.

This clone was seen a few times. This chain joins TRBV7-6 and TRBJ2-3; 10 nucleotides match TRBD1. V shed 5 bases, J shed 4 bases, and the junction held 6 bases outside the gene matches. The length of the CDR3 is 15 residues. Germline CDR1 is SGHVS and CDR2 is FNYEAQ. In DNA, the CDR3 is TGTGCCAGCAGCAACGACAGGGGGCGGTCAGATACGCAGTATTTT. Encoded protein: CASSNDRGRSDTQYF.

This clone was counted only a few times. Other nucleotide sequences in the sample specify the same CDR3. The CDR3 sequence is CASSIRGSRADTQYF. The DNA for the CDR3 is TGTGCCAGTAGTATTCGAGGGAGTAGGGCAGATACGCAGTATTTT. The J gene is TRBJ2-3, the V gene TRBV19; possibly TRBD2 for D (5 bases). This CDR3 has 15 residues. The germline V and J ends were trimmed by 3 bases and 4 bases, with 14 bases remaining between them. The germline gives CDR1 LNHDA, CDR2 SQIVND (reference sequence). The full variable domain, its missing parts supplied by reference TRBV19 and TRBJ2-3, is DGGITQSPKYLFRKEGQNVTLSCEQNLNHDAMYWYRQDPGQGLRLIYYSQIVNDFQKGDIAEGYSVSREKKESFPLTVTSAQKNPTAFYLCASSIRGSRADTQYFGPGTRLTVL.

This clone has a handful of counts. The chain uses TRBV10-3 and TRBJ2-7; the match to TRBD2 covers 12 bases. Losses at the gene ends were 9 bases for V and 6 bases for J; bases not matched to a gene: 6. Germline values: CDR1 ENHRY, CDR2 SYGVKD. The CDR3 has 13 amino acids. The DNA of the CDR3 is TGTGCCATAGGGACTAGCGGGTTCTCCGAGCAGTACTTC. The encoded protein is CAIGTSGFSEQYF.

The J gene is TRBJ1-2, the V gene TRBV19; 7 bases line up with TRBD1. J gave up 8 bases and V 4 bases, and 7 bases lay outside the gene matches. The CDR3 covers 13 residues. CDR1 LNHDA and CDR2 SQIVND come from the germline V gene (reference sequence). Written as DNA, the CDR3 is TGTGCCAGTAGTACCGGCGACAGGGTAGGCTACACCTTC. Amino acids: CASSTGDRVGYTF.

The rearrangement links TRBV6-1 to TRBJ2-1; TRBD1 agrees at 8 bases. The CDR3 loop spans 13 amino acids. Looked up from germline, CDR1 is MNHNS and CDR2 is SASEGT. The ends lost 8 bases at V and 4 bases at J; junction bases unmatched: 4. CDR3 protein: CASSGQAYNEQFF. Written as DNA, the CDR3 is TGTGCCAGCTCGGGACAGGCTTACAATGAGCAGTTCTTC.

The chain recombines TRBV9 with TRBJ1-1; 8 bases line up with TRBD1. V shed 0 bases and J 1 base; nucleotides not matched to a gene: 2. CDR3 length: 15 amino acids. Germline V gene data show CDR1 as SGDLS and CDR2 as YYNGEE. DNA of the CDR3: TGTGCCAGCAGCGTAGGGGGGACAGGGAACACTGAAGCTTTCTTT. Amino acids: CASSVGGTGNTEAFF.

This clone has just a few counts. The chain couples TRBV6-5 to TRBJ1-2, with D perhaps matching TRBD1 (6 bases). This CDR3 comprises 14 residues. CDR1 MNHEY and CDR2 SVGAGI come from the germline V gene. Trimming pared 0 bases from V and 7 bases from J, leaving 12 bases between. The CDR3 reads CASSYSTQGFGYTF. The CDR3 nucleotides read TGTGCCAGCAGTTACTCGACTCAGGGGTTTGGCTACACCTTC.

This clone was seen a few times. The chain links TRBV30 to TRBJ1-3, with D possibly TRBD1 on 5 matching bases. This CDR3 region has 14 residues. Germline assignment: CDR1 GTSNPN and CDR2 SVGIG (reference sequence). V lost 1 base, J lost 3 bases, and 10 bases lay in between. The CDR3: CAWSGGGGGNTIYF. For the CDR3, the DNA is TGTGCCTGGAGTGGGGGGGGTGGTGGAAACACCATATATTTT.

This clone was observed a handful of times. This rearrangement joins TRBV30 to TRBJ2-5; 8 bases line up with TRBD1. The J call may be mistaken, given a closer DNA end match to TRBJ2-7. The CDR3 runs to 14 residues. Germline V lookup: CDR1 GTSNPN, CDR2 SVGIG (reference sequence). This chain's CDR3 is CAWGPTGVPYEQYF. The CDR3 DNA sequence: TGTGCCTGGGGTCCGACAGGGGTTCCCTACGAGCAGTACTTC.

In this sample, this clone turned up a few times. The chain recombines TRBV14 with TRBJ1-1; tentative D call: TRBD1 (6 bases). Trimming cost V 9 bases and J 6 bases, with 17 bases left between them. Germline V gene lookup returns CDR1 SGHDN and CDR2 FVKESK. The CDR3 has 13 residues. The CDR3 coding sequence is TGTGCCAGAAGTTTCCTGGGGGCTTCTGAAGCTTTCTTT. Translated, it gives CARSFLGASEAFF. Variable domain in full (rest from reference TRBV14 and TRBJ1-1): EAGVTQFPSHSVIEKGQTVTLRCDPISGHDNLYWYRRVMGKEIKFLLHFVKESKQDESGMPNNRFLAERTGGTYSTLKVQPAELEDSGVYFCARSFLGASEAFFGQGTRLTVV.

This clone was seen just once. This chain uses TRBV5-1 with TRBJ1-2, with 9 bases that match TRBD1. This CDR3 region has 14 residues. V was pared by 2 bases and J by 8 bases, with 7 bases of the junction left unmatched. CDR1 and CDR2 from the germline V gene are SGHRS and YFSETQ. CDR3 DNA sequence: TGCGCCAGCAGCTTCCCCGGGACAGGGAAAGGCTACACCTTC. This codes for CASSFPGTGKGYTF.

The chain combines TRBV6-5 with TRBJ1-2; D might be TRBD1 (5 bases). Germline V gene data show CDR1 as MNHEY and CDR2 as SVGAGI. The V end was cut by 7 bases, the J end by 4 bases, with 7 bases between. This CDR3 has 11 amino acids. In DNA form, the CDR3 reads TGTGCCAGCAAAGGGGTCTATGGCTACACCTTC. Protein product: CASKGVYGYTF.